Each of the 18 T cell receptor beta chains below was sequenced from the same sample in a study of blood T cells in healthy people across ages. Sample-barcoded 5' priming and a J-beta primer mix drove a second PCR of roughly 6 to 12 cycles. Via MiXCR, TCRdb re-called the 5' RACE reads, giving one row per CDR3 protein. The sample holds around 1,900,000 distinct CDR3 sequences, about two fifths seen once. The sample taken for sequencing was blood. These receptors came from a human donor in good health.

This clonotype was detected only a few times. The chain recombines TRBV4-1 with TRBJ2-5; possible D gene TRBD1, 5 bases. Germline V gene data show CDR1 as MGHRA and CDR2 as YSYEKL. V gave up 3 bases and J gave up 5 bases, with 13 bases separating them. The CDR3 contains 14 residues. CDR3 coding DNA: TGCGCCAGCAGCCAGCCCAGGGATCAGGAGACCCAGTACTTC. This translates into CASSQPRDQETQYF.

The genes are TRBV7-6 and TRBJ2-7, with TRBD1 matching 9 bases. Losses at the gene ends were 10 bases for V and 7 bases for J; bases not matched to a gene: 8. CDR1 SGHVS and CDR2 FNYEAQ come from the germline V gene. This CDR3 spans 12 amino acids. The CDR3 region has the DNA TGTGCCACCCTGACAGGGGGTAATGAGCAGTACTTC. The encoded protein is CATLTGGNEQYF.

In its sample, this clonotype was seen a few times. The J gene is TRBJ2-4, the V gene TRBV15; D may be TRBD1 (6 bases). The J call may be wrong; the DNA end is better matched by TRBJ2-7. This CDR3 has 16 residues. Looked up from germline, CDR1 is LNHNV and CDR2 is YYDKDF (reference sequence). DNA for the CDR3: TGTGCCACCAGCAGAGCCCGGGACAAAGGGTTCCACGAGCAGTACTTC. Translated: CATSRARDKGFHEQYF.

This clonotype was seen at least ten times. The J gene is TRBJ2-1, the V gene TRBV5-1, with 9 bases lining up with TRBD1. The length of the CDR3 is 15 residues. Germline assignment: CDR1 SGHRS and CDR2 YFSETQ. V shed 4 bases, J shed 7 bases, and the junction held 9 bases outside the gene matches. CDR3 loop: CASSITGQGPNEQFF. CDR3 DNA sequence: TGCGCCAGCAGCATCACGGGACAGGGTCCAAATGAGCAGTTCTTC.

The chain carries TRBV6-2 or TRBV6-3 and TRBJ2-7; 12 bases align to TRBD1. Germline-derived CDR1 and CDR2 are MNHEY and SVGEGT. The CDR3 has 17 amino acids. Germline trimming cut 2 bases from V and 4 bases from J; bases unmatched to any gene: 9. CDR3 nucleotide sequence: TGTGCCAGCAGTTACAGGGGACAGGGGGCATTGTTGTACGAGCAGTACTTC. This encodes CASSYRGQGALLYEQYF.

This clonotype was recorded a few times. The V gene is TRBV10-3, the J gene TRBJ1-6, with D unclear. The V gene's germline CDR1 is ENHRY and CDR2 SYGVKD. The CDR3 spans 12 residues. V lost 3 bases and J lost 8, with 5 bases in between. The CDR3 loop is CAISDKDSPLHF. The DNA of the CDR3 is TGTGCCATCAGTGATAAGGATTCACCCCTCCACTTT.

The chain combines TRBV29-1 with TRBJ2-5; tentatively, D is TRBD1 (6 bases). This CDR3 is built from 12 residues. Trimming took 7 bases from V and 2 from J, leaving 11 bases between them. Germline V CDR1 and CDR2: SQVTM, ANQGSEA. The CDR3 region is CSAQQGQETQYF. In DNA, the CDR3 is TGCAGCGCTCAACAGGGTCAAGAGACCCAGTACTTC.

The sample holds a few counts of this clonotype. The genes are TRBV4-3 and TRBJ2-2, with D unclear. Germline V gives CDR1 LGHNA, CDR2 YSLEER. V was shortened by 5 bases and J by 5 bases, with 6 bases between the two germline ends. CDR3 length equals 12 residues. CDR3 sequence (DNA): TGCGCCAGCAGCGCGGTTACCGGGGAGCTGTTTTTT. Translated: CASSAVTGELFF.

The V and J genes are TRBV29-1 and TRBJ2-7, with D perhaps matching TRBD1 or TRBD2 (5 bases each). The length of the CDR3 is 13 residues. V was pared by 0 bases and J by 3 bases, with 9 bases between. Germline V CDR1 and CDR2: SQVTM, ANQGSEA. The CDR3 is CSVEEGDLYEQYF. DNA for the CDR3: TGCAGCGTTGAAGAAGGGGACCTCTACGAGCAGTACTTC.

This clonotype was seen more than once but under ten times. The chain carries TRBV4-1 and TRBJ2-7, with 9 bases aligning to TRBD2. Per the germline V gene, CDR1 is MGHRA and CDR2 is YSYEKL. V trimming: 3 bases; J trimming: 2 bases; junction bases outside the gene matches: 8. The CDR3 sequence is 16 residues long. CDR3 coding DNA: TGCGCCAGCAGCCATCTTAGCGGGAGTCCTACCTACGAGCAGTACTTC. It encodes CASSHLSGSPTYEQYF.

This chain uses TRBV7-9 with TRBJ2-1; no clear D gene. The V gene lost 5 bases and the J gene lost 7 bases, with 12 bases spanning the gap. The V gene's germline CDR1 is SEHNR and CDR2 FQNEAQ (reference sequence). The CDR3 runs 13 residues. CDR3 DNA: TGTGCCAGCAGCAGCTCAGGTGCTAATGAGCAGTTCTTC. Its translation: CASSSSGANEQFF.

This chain joins TRBV27 and TRBJ1-2; D is uncertain. The ends were cut back, 2 bases at V and 2 bases at J, with 18 bases in the middle. Germline CDR1 MNHEY, CDR2 SMNVEV (reference sequence). The CDR3 has 17 residues. The CDR3 loop is CASSLLSLSGVNYGYTF. CDR3 DNA sequence: TGTGCCAGCAGTTTACTTTCGTTATCTGGGGTAAACTATGGCTACACCTTC.

This clonotype was observed a few times. V is TRBV10-3 and J is TRBJ2-7; D perhaps matches TRBD1 (6 bases). Germline loops: CDR1 ENHRY, CDR2 SYGVKD. The CDR3 runs 14 residues. The ends were cut back, 4 bases at V and 0 bases at J, with 10 bases in the middle. DNA for the CDR3: TGTGCCATCAGTGCCTCGGACAGCTCCTACGAGCAGTACTTC. This translates into CAISASDSSYEQYF.

This clonotype was detected only a few times. This chain connects TRBV10-3 to TRBJ1-5; no firm D call. V shed 6 bases and J shed 0 bases, with 12 bases lying between them. CDR1 ENHRY and CDR2 SYGVKD come from the germline V gene. The CDR3 extends over 15 amino acids. CDR3: CAISTGPNSNQPQHF. CDR3 coding DNA: TGTGCCATCAGCACCGGGCCCAATAGCAATCAGCCCCAGCATTTT.

V is TRBV6-2 or TRBV6-3 and J is TRBJ1-2; TRBD1 matches 8 bases. The ends lost 6 bases at V and 6 bases at J; junction bases unmatched: 6. CDR1 and CDR2 (germline): MNHEY, SVGEGT. The length of the CDR3 is 13 residues. The DNA for the CDR3 is TGTGCCAGCAGCTTGGACAGGGCGGATGGCTACACCTTC. The encoded protein is CASSLDRADGYTF.

There are a few counts of this clonotype. The gene calls are TRBV4-2 and TRBJ2-5, with D perhaps TRBD1 or TRBD2 (5 bases each). With 4 bases removed from V and 5 bases from J, the gap between germline ends came to 17 bases. The CDR3 spans 15 residues. Germline V gene sequence: CDR1 LGHNA, CDR2 YNFKEQ. CDR3: CASSLGVGERETQYF. In nucleotides, the CDR3 is TGTGCCAGCAGCCTGGGGGTCGGGGAACGGGAGACCCAGTACTTC.

The chain recombines TRBV2 with TRBJ2-3; a possible D gene is TRBD2 (5 bases). The CDR3 is 15 residues long. Trimming took 4 bases from V and 1 from J, leaving 12 bases between them. In germline, CDR1 is SNHLY, CDR2 FYNNEI. The chain's CDR3 is CASSAAGVGTDTQYF. As DNA, the CDR3 is TGTGCCAGCAGTGCCGCCGGGGTGGGCACAGATACGCAGTATTTT.

The CDR3 nucleotides are TGTGCCAGCAGCGTAGAGGGTCTTCCGGACACTGAAGCTTTCTTT. Its protein product is CASSVEGLPDTEAFF. The gene calls are TRBV9 and TRBJ1-1; D gene unclear. Germline lookup yields CDR1 SGDLS and CDR2 YYNGEE. V lost 0 bases, J lost 3 bases, and 12 bases lay in between. This CDR3 comprises 15 residues.